This TCR beta chain was profiled in a study of cytomegalovirus exposure and HLA in healthy donors (TCRdb year 2017). At the level of the whole study: An earlier analysis of under 600 of the donors reported about 250 Gb of sequence data and some 120 million unique TCR beta sequences from roughly 180 million T cells. An earlier analysis of around 640 of the donors used high-throughput TCR beta sequencing to judge whether each TCR beta V gene segment behaved as functional or pseudogenic. Every discovery cohort repertoire had been produced on one sequencing platform. Around 320 gigabases of sequencing data and 80 million or so unique TCR sequences were included in an early release covering about 700 HLA-typed donors. About 5 DR-DQ haplotypes were handled as single units for association and clustering, since linkage in the cohort was strong. The T cell repertoires of several hundred subjects were profiled by immunosequencing and related to cytomegalovirus serostatus. A later genetic analysis took genome-wide SNP genotypes for about 55% of the 666 donors and used that subset as a discovery cohort. A separate validation cohort of roughly 110 different subjects was used in addition to the roughly 720-subject first cohort. Among the roughly 400 genotyped donors, approximately 76% belonged to the genetic ancestry cluster associated with self-reported Caucasian donors. Both class I and class II loci were covered by HLA typing, at four-digit resolution. In a later analysis, previously published TCR beta repertoires from 550 to 750 donors were re-analyzed and high-resolution HLA genotyping was added so that TCR occurrence patterns could be studied. Donor age, sex, ethnicity and CMV serostatus were compiled together with the repertoire data. The number of donors typed differed by locus, with about 620-630 for A, B, C, DRB1 and DQB1, around 560 for DQA1, 606 for DPA1, and 450 to 480 for DPB1. High-throughput TCR immunosequencing, statistical association of individual TCRs with disease status, and machine learning were combined to predict cytomegalovirus infection status. Among 300 to 500 genotyped donors of the cohort, an average of roughly 230,000 unique TCR beta nucleotide sequences was sequenced per donor, of which 15% to 20% were non-productive. Rather than drawing on any new phenotypic data, the later analysis identified candidate immune exposures from TCR beta sequences and the way those sequences occurred across donors. The study was designed to test whether signatures of past pathogen exposure could be identified by cataloging public T cell receptors. What the work shows at the level of the full study, not this receptor alone: A later analysis found that TCR association rates varied across HLA loci, with DRB1 alleles showing the most associated TCRs and HLA-C alleles the fewest. Specific HLA alleles were associated with 15,000 to 20,000 TCR beta sequences at a false discovery rate of 0.05 in a later analysis. In a later genetic analysis, a missense DCLRE1C variant was associated with V-gene and J-gene trimming of TCR beta chains, and the association was replicated in an independent cohort. A cluster of highly shared sequence variants was judged likely to represent a technical artifact of the sequencing pipeline. In a later analysis, several top co-occurrence clusters were reported to appear linked to parvovirus B19, influenza, CMV and Epstein-Barr virus. Broadly in line with IMGT annotations, most TCR beta V segments showed up in productive rearrangements about 90% or about 30% of the time in an earlier analysis of under 700 of the donors. According to the authors, the approach could potentially be generalized to other disease states and immunological phenotypes. Some IMGT-functional V segments, including TRBV6-2 and TRBV6-3, could not be distinguished by the 87-base-pair reads and were therefore excluded. Because counts were too low, some 17 rarely observed V segments, including chromosome 9 orphons, were left out of the earlier analysis of some 640 of the donors. Sequencing depth was assumed to be roughly uniform across donors in the presence/absence analyses, though that assumption may not hold. When HLA alleles, especially DR and DQ, strongly co-occurred, TCR associations were difficult to assign to individual alleles. The classifier was reported to diagnose cytomegalovirus status with high specificity and sensitivity in both the original cohort and the validation cohort. According to a later analysis, most CMV-associated TCR beta chains appeared to be HLA-restricted, and the HLA associations seemed to be driven largely by CMV exposure. Correlated functional status among segregating V segments might be attributable to linkage disequilibrium, but an unknown experimental factor could not be ruled out. In a later genetic analysis, fewer N-insertions in productive TCRs were reported among donors in an Asian-associated ancestry cluster than the roughly 670-donor mean. In a later analysis, HLA-associated TCR beta chains showed more clonal expansion and lower generation probabilities than non-associated chains that were equally common. Across donors, most TCR sequences were observed very rarely, whereas some public TCRs were present in many individuals. A further reported finding was that TCR beta sequences accurately predicted the HLA-A and HLA-B alleles for most subjects in the first cohort. Immune exposure information for the cohort was limited to CMV serostatus. In vitro tests confirmed that three of the cytomegalovirus-associated TCR beta chains recognize cytomegalovirus antigens. Only TCR beta chains were sequenced in this cohort, and the absence of alpha or paired-chain data limited detectable features. Because HLA typing was missing for some donors at each locus, association tests included only the typed subset. The study listed 150 to 200 TCR beta chains as associated with cytomegalovirus.

Concerning this clone: Its antigen remains unidentified. Base quality data are lacking; no much larger clone is found one base away.

The cohort consisted of fewer than 700 healthy bone marrow donors. At the time of sampling, all cohort members were nominally healthy, though unrecorded immune exposures were likely present. The donor tested CMV seronegative and was one of the 352 seronegative cohort members. A peripheral blood sample was collected from each donor, and TCR beta sequencing was performed on peripheral blood mononuclear cells. The Qiagen DNeasy Blood Extraction Kit was used to extract genomic DNA from the blood cell samples. The germline V gene provides CDR1 SNHLY and CDR2 FYNNEI. The CDR3 sequence holds 16 residues, the cysteine and phenylalanine included. Only the CDR3 region is kept as DNA, spanning 48 bases read in frame from base 1. Ends trimmed: V by 6 bases, J by 1 base; bases unmatched to a gene: 8. Receptor libraries were prepared by the immunoSEQ multiplex PCR assay. A mixture of 60 forward primers for TCR Vbeta segments and 13 reverse primers for TCR Jbeta segments was used in the multiplex PCR. A multiplex PCR assay on genomic DNA amplified the CDR3 region of rearranged TCR beta genes. The amplified TCR beta libraries were sequenced on the Illumina HiSeq System as 87-base-pair reads. The authors' pipeline ran thus. A later analysis counted about 80 million unique TCR beta chains across the 650 to 700 repertoires, and around 12 million of these chains were shared by at least two donors. Raw reads were error-corrected and collapsed into unique sequences by a nearest-neighbor algorithm in which closely related sequences were merged to remove PCR and sequencing errors. To assign V, D and J gene segments, CDR3 sequences were aligned to IMGT reference sequences. For a sequence to be retained, at least a six-nucleotide match to both a V gene segment and a J gene segment was required. A rearrangement counted as productive if the CDR3 had no stop codons and remained in frame with V and J, and every other rearrangement counted as non-productive. CDR3 was defined by IMGT convention, running from the second conserved V-encoded cysteine to the conserved J-encoded phenylalanine. In an earlier analysis of just under 600 of the donors, sequences lacking an unambiguous match to a single V gene segment were excluded. An earlier analysis of approximately 590 of the donors classified V segments as functional when productive rearrangements were above 56.7% and as segregating when the standard deviation between donors was above 5%. A statistical classification framework was developed to diagnose cytomegalovirus status using the catalog of TCR beta chain sequences. In a later analysis, V and J genes were assigned by comparing TCR nucleotide sequences against IMGT/GENE-DB human TR gene sequences. A later analysis assigned CDR3 sequences and most-parsimonious VDJ recombination scenarios with the TCRdist pipeline. A later analysis defined each TCR beta chain by its CDR3 amino acid sequence plus V-gene family, and excluded reads lacking a unique V-gene family. A later analysis removed 592 highly shared, low-generation-probability nucleotide sequences to deal with suspected cross-contamination and a sequencing artifact. A later analysis calculated a clonal expansion index for each public chain from normalized within-repertoire ranks of inferred template counts. In a later analysis, generation probabilities were computed using a VDJ recombination model fitted to out-of-frame rearrangements, and the results were checked against IGoR. A later analysis scored TCR-TCR, TCR-HLA and TCR-CMV co-occurrence with hypergeometric tests, applying a repertoire-size bias correction to TCR pairs. A later analysis estimated false discovery rates by permuting HLA or CMV assignments 20 times. A later analysis grouped co-occurring TCRs with DBSCAN, adding TCRdist sequence similarity when clustering within HLA-allele-positive subsets. Co-occurrence clustering excluded repertoires with fewer than 30,000 or more than 120,000 public chains, plus five with anomalous nucleotide sharing. Held by TCRdb, this immuneACCESS table contains in-frame sequences only and omits some clones. Under half of the omission traces to an unresolved V gene where checked; the cause of the rest is unknown. D and trimming were read from the DNA, whereas the V and J calls and clone size are those reported in that table. In all, the sample holds about 200,000 clones, and 82% of those were seen once. Roughly 0.098% of the sample belongs to the ten largest clones.

This TCR derives from a boy aged 2 to 9 in good health and CMV-seronegative. The material sequenced was PBMCs. The chain was built from TRBV2 and TRBJ1-5; TRBD1 agrees with 8 junctional bases. The DNA is as follows: TGTGCCAGCAGGACCCACAGGGGGACGAGCAATCAGCCCCAGCATTTT. Translated, this is CASRTHRGTSNQPQHF.